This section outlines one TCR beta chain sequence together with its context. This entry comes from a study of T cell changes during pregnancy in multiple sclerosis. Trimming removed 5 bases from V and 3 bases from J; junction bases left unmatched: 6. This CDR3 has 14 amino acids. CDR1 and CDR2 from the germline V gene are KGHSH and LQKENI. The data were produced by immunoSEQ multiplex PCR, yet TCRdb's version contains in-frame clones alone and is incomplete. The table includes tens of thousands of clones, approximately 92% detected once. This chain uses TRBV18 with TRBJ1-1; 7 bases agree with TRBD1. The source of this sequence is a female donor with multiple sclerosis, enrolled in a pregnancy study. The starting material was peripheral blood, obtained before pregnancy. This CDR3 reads CASSFSDRHTEAFF. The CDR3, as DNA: TGTGCCAGCTCATTTTCGGACAGGCACACTGAAGCTTTCTTT.